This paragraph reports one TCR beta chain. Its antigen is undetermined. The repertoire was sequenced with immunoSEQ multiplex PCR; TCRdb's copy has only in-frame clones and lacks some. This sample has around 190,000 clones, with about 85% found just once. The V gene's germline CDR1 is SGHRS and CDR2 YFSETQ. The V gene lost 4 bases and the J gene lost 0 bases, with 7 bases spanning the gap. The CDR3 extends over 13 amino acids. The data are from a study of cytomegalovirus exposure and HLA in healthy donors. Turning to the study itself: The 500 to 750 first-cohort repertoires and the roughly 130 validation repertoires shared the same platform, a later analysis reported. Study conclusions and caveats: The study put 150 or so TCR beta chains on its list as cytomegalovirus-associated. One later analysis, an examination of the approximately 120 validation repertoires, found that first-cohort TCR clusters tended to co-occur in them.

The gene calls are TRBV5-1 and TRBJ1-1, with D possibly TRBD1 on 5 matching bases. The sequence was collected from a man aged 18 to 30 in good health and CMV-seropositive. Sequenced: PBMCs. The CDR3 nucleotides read TGCGCCAGCAGCGCGGGGGTGAACACTGAAGCTTTCTTT. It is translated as CASSAGVNTEAFF.